The 20 T cell receptor beta chains presented below share a single source sample, sequenced in a study of early T cells in non-severe SARS-CoV-2 infection. TCRdb reprocessed the 5' RACE reads with MiXCR, giving one entry per CDR3 protein. The sample contains around 19,000 distinct CDR3 sequences, 4.5% to 5% of which appear only once. Sequencing used whole blood. These receptors originate from an adult who was a healthcare worker with PCR-confirmed SARS-CoV-2 infection or an uninfected control (not recorded which).

In its sample, this clonotype is medium-sized (0.01 to 0.1%). CDR3 amino acids: CASSSGTGAIYNEQFF. CDR3 coding DNA: TGTGCCAGCAGTTCCGGGACAGGAGCCATCTACAATGAGCAGTTCTTC. This sequence joins TRBV5-6 and TRBJ2-1, with 8 bases that match TRBD1. The CDR3 has 16 amino acids. The J segment lost 3 bases and the V segment lost 5 bases, leaving 10 bases of the junction unmatched. CDR1 is SGHDT and CDR2 is YYEEEE in the germline V gene.

This clonotype came up a few times. The chain is built from TRBV2 and TRBJ2-7; D may be TRBD2 (6 bases). The V and J ends lost 0 bases and 4 bases respectively, with 10 bases between them. CDR3 size: 14 residues. The V gene's germline CDR1 is SNHLY and CDR2 FYNNEI. For the CDR3, the DNA is TGTGCCAGCAGTGAAGCGCGACTAGAGTACGAGCAGTACTTC. It yields the protein CASSEARLEYEQYF.

This clonotype was observed at least ten times. J is TRBJ2-5 and V is TRBV19; TRBD2 is a possible D gene (6 bases). Looked up from germline, CDR1 is LNHDA and CDR2 is SQIVND (reference sequence). The ends were cut back, 8 bases at V and 1 base at J, with 14 bases in the middle. The CDR3 loop spans 14 amino acids. The CDR3, as DNA: TGTGCCAGTGCCCCTGGAGGGCTCCAAGAGACCCAGTACTTC. It encodes CASAPGGLQETQYF. The full variable domain, rest sourced from reference TRBV19 and TRBJ2-5, is DGGITQSPKYLFRKEGQNVTLSCEQNLNHDAMYWYRQDPGQGLRLIYYSQIVNDFQKGDIAEGYSVSREKKESFPLTVTSAQKNPTAFYLCASAPGGLQETQYFGPGTRLLVL.

Many counts were recorded for this clonotype. V is TRBV6-5 and J is TRBJ2-2, with D possibly TRBD2 on 6 matching bases. Trimming took 4 bases from V and 1 from J, leaving 10 bases between them. Germline CDR1 is MNHEY and CDR2 is SVGAGI. The CDR3 length is 15 residues. The CDR3 sequence is CASSLVGGNTGELFF. CDR3 bases: TGTGCCAGCAGTTTGGTGGGAGGGAACACCGGGGAGCTGTTTTTT.

This clonotype was detected many times. The genes are TRBV20-1 and TRBJ2-5; possibly TRBD2 for D (6 bases). Germline-derived CDR1 and CDR2 are DFQATT and SNEGSKA (reference sequence). Trimming pared 0 bases from V and 4 bases from J, leaving 12 bases between. This CDR3 has 14 amino acids. This CDR3 reads CSAREGGGAETQYF. CDR3 nucleotides: TGCAGTGCTAGAGAGGGAGGAGGGGCAGAGACCCAGTACTTC.

This clonotype has just a few counts. The gene calls are TRBV5-1 and TRBJ2-1, with D unclear. Germline V CDR1 and CDR2: SGHRS, YFSETQ. The CDR3 sequence is 14 residues long. The germline V and J ends were trimmed by 0 bases and 5 bases, with 9 bases remaining between them. The CDR3 loop reads CASSLAPPNNEQFF. Here the CDR3 DNA reads TGCGCCAGCAGCTTGGCGCCTCCGAACAATGAGCAGTTCTTC.

This clonotype was detected ten times or more. The rearrangement joins TRBV20-1 to TRBJ1-3; D is unclear. Germline CDR1 and CDR2: DFQATT and SNEGSKA (reference sequence). CDR3 length: 15 amino acids. Between the trimmed V and J ends, which lost 3 bases and 1 base, there was a span of 13 bases. DNA of the CDR3: TGCAGTGCTAGTGATCAGGACCAGTCTGGAAACACCATATATTTT. Translation gives CSASDQDQSGNTIYF.

This clonotype appeared many times. The gene calls are TRBV7-2 and TRBJ2-3; D ambiguous. Germline V gene sequence: CDR1 SGHTA, CDR2 FQGNSA. V lost 5 bases to trimming and J lost 2 bases, with 5 bases between them. This CDR3 contains 12 residues. This CDR3 is CASSTYTDTQYF. CDR3 DNA: TGTGCCAGCAGCACATACACAGATACGCAGTATTTT.

This clonotype was found a few times. The chain carries TRBV7-2 and TRBJ2-3; D is unclear. Germline values: CDR1 SGHTA, CDR2 FQGNSA. V lost 1 base, J lost 4 bases, and 6 bases lay in between. The CDR3 consists of 13 residues. CDR3 sequence reads: CASSLVGADTQYF. DNA for the CDR3: TGTGCCAGCAGCTTAGTGGGTGCAGATACGCAGTATTTT.

The gene calls are TRBV25-1 and TRBJ2-3; perhaps TRBD2 as D (6 bases). Trimming took off 7 bases at V and 3 bases at J, with 8 bases between the two ends. CDR3 length: 12 residues. CDR1 is MGHDK and CDR2 is SYGVNS in the germline V gene. Here the CDR3 DNA reads TGTGCCAGCAATCGGGGGACAGATACGCAGTATTTT. The encoded protein is CASNRGTDTQYF. Together with reference TRBV25-1 and TRBJ2-3, the CDR3 gives the full variable domain: EADIYQTPRYLVIGTGKKITLECSQTMGHDKMYWYQQDPGMELHLIHYSYGVNSTEKGDLSSESTVSRIRTEHFPLTLESARPSHTSQYLCASNRGTDTQYFGPGTRLTVL.

This clonotype was detected many times. The chain joins TRBV7-2 to TRBJ1-6; D perhaps matches TRBD1 (5 bases). Germline assignment: CDR1 SGHTA and CDR2 FQGNSA. V was shortened by 4 bases and J by 9 bases, with 13 bases between the two germline ends. The length of the CDR3 is 14 residues. The CDR3 DNA follows: TGTGCCAGCAGCTCTATGGGGGAGGGTTCACCCCTCCACTTT. Amino acid sequence: CASSSMGEGSPLHF.

This clonotype was found a few times. The chain employs TRBV5-1 and TRBJ2-3; maybe TRBD2 (5 bases). The CDR3 covers 14 residues. With 2 bases removed from V and 4 bases from J, the gap between germline ends came to 11 bases. From germline, CDR1 is SGHRS and CDR2 YFSETQ. The chain's CDR3 is CASSFTGMPDTQYF. DNA of the CDR3: TGCGCCAGCAGCTTTACGGGGATGCCAGATACGCAGTATTTT.

This clonotype occurred many times. The chain has TRBV7-9 and TRBJ2-1; D is unclear. Germline values: CDR1 SEHNR, CDR2 FQNEAQ (reference sequence). The CDR3 extends over 12 amino acids. V lost 7 bases and J 10 bases, leaving 14 bases between the germline ends. The CDR3 sequence is CASKLSGGEQFF. The DNA for the CDR3 is TGTGCCAGCAAGCTTTCGGGTGGCGAGCAGTTCTTC.

This clonotype has ten or more counts. The V call is TRBV5-1, the J call TRBJ1-2, with TRBD1 identical over 8 bases. The CDR3 consists of 14 residues. With V trimmed by 5 bases and J by 2 bases, 5 bases remained unmatched. Germline loops: CDR1 SGHRS, CDR2 YFSETQ. The CDR3 nucleotides read TGCGCCAGCAGTACAGGGGGAACGAACTATGGCTACACCTTC. Amino acid sequence: CASSTGGTNYGYTF. The whole variable domain, remainder taken from reference TRBV5-1 and TRBJ1-2, is KAGVTQTPRYLIKTRGQQVTLSCSPISGHRSVSWYQQTPGQGLQFLFEYFSETQRNKGNFPGRFSGRQFSNSRSEMNVSTLELGDSALYLCASSTGGTNYGYTFGSGTRLTVV.

This clonotype was seen a few times. The rearrangement joins TRBV11-2 to TRBJ2-5; no reliable D call. V lost 4 bases and J lost 4, with 10 bases in between. This CDR3 is 13 amino acids long. Germline-derived CDR1 and CDR2 are SGHAT and FQNNGV. CDR3 amino acids: CASSSIPGETQYF. The CDR3 coding sequence is TGTGCCAGCAGCTCCATTCCGGGAGAGACCCAGTACTTC.

This clonotype has just a few counts. V is TRBV7-9 and J is TRBJ1-4, with TRBD1 matching 7 bases. CDR1 is SEHNR and CDR2 is FQNEAQ in the germline V gene (reference sequence). V shed 1 base and J 3 bases; nucleotides not matched to a gene: 8. This CDR3 spans 17 amino acids. The CDR3 bases are TGTGCCAGCAGCTTAGGGACAGGACGATCTTCTAATGAAAAACTGTTTTTT. This sequence encodes CASSLGTGRSSNEKLFF.

As regards this clonotype: Just one base apart from a much larger clone, this may be a read error. This chain links TRBV20-1 with TRBJ2-3; D is perhaps TRBD1 (6 bases). Trimming pared 3 bases from V and 6 bases from J, leaving 16 bases between. CDR3 length: 14 residues. Germline values: CDR1 DFQATT, CDR2 SNEGSKA (reference sequence). The DNA of the CDR3 is TGCAGTGCTAGTCTCCAGGGGCTTACCGATACGCAGTATTTT. This encodes CSASLQGLTDTQYF.

This clonotype was found many times. The V gene is TRBV6-5, the J gene TRBJ2-3; 10 bases match TRBD2. The V segment lost 5 bases and the J segment 4 bases; nucleotides outside the gene matches: 9. This CDR3 region has 16 residues. CDR1 and CDR2 (germline): MNHEY, SVGAGI. The DNA for the CDR3 is TGTGCCAGCAGTCCTACCGGGACTAGCGTGCCAGATACGCAGTATTTT. Translating it yields CASSPTGTSVPDTQYF.

Points on this clonotype: Just one base apart from a much larger clone, this may be a read error. The chain combines TRBV18 with TRBJ2-5; no clear D gene. This CDR3 comprises 12 residues. Trimming pared 4 bases from V and 5 bases from J, leaving 8 bases between. The germline gives CDR1 KGHSH, CDR2 LQKENI. The CDR3 DNA is TGTGCCAGCTCACTGAGCCTGGAGACCCAGTACTTC. Protein product: CASSLSLETQYF.

The sample holds many counts of this clonotype. This chain joins TRBV28 and TRBJ1-2, with no clear D. The germline gives CDR1 MDHEN, CDR2 SYDVKM. V was shortened by 8 bases and J by 8 bases, with 9 bases between the two germline ends. The length of the CDR3 is 10 residues. CDR3 residues: CASLSGGYTF. The CDR3 DNA sequence: TGTGCCAGCCTTTCGGGCGGCTACACCTTC.